This entry describes one T cell receptor (beta chain). In the original analysis: Estimates of nucleated cell counts were drawn from the amplification of reference gene primers. Clones were sequenced by immunoSEQ multiplex PCR, and TCRdb holds only the in-frame ones, with some missing. The V and J calls and clone size were taken over from that table, and D and trimming were inferred from the DNA. The data show 150,000 to 200,000 clones, with approximately 85% seen just once and under 8% held by the top ten. The germline CDR1 and CDR2 sequences are KGHSH and LQKENI. The CDR3 extends over 15 amino acids. J lost 1 base, V lost 6 bases, and 7 bases had no gene match. The entry originates in a study of blood T cell repertoires in COVID-19.

Sequenced: PBMCs or T cells enriched from blood (not recorded which). The receptor was derived from a man aged 35 to 55 who had recovered from COVID-19. V is TRBV18 and J is TRBJ1-2, with 8 bases matching TRBD1. The CDR3 spells CASSGQVGLNYGYTF. The CDR3 nucleotides are TGTGCCAGCTCGGGACAGGTGGGGCTTAACTATGGCTACACCTTC. The complete variable domain, with remaining parts taken from reference TRBV18 and TRBJ1-2, reads NAGVMQNPRHLVRRRGQEARLRCSPMKGHSHVYWYRQLPEEGLKFMVYLQKENIIDESGMPKERFSAEFPKEGPSILRIQQVVRGDSAAYFCASSGQVGLNYGYTFGSGTRLTVV.